This entry concerns a single T cell receptor beta chain. The specificity of this receptor is unknown. The sample comes from a study of cytomegalovirus exposure and HLA in healthy donors (dated 2017 in TCRdb). At the level of the whole study: In an earlier analysis of under 600 of the donors, 250 to 350 Gb of sequence data and roughly 100 million unique TCR beta sequences from 150 million to 200 million T cells were reported. Roughly 300 gigabases of sequencing data and tens of millions of unique TCR sequences were included in an early release covering about 700 HLA-typed donors. An earlier analysis of 587 of the donors used high-throughput TCR beta sequencing to judge whether each TCR beta V gene segment behaved as functional or pseudogenic. Donor age, sex, ethnicity and CMV serostatus were collected together with the repertoire data. Class I and class II HLA loci were covered by the typing at four-digit resolution. Roughly five DR-DQ haplotypes were handled as single units for association and clustering, since linkage in the cohort was strong. Of the 398 genotyped donors, roughly 80% fell in the genetic ancestry cluster associated with self-reported Caucasian donors. The study was designed to test whether signatures of past pathogen exposure could be identified by cataloging public T cell receptors. Among 398 genotyped donors of the cohort, an average of 235,054 unique TCR beta nucleotide sequences were sequenced per donor, around 20% of them non-productive. Rather than drawing on any new phenotypic data, the later analysis identified candidate immune exposures from TCR beta sequences and the way those sequences occurred across donors. All discovery cohort repertoires had been generated using a single sequencing platform. A later genetic analysis used genome-wide SNP genotypes for about 60% of the 666 donors, treating that subset as a discovery cohort. High-throughput TCR immunosequencing, statistical association of individual TCRs with disease status, and machine learning were combined to predict cytomegalovirus infection status. Along with the approximately 700-subject first cohort, a separate validation cohort of over a hundred different subjects was used. The T cell repertoires of 670 or so subjects were profiled by immunosequencing and related to cytomegalovirus serostatus. Typing coverage differed by locus: A, B, C, DRB1 and DQB1 were typed in roughly 620-630 donors, DQA1 in roughly 510, DPA1 in over 600, and DPB1 in around 490. A later analysis re-examined previously published TCR beta repertoires from just over 650 donors and added high-resolution HLA genotyping to investigate patterns of TCR occurrence.

The cohort comprised more than 550 healthy bone marrow donors. Cohort members were all nominally healthy when sampled, although unrecorded immune exposures were likely present. The donor was CMV seropositive and was included in the group of about 290 seropositive cohort members. Each donor provided a peripheral blood sample, and peripheral blood mononuclear cells were used for TCR beta sequencing. Genomic DNA was extracted from the blood cell samples with the Qiagen DNeasy Blood Extraction Kit. From a lookup of the germline V gene (reference sequence), CDR1 and CDR2 are GTSNPN and SVGIG. From its cysteine to its phenylalanine, the CDR3 spans 15 amino acids. CDR3 DNA is the only sequence kept; it has 45 bases, read in frame from the first base. Trimming leaves V shorter by 3 bases and J shorter by 8 bases, with the junction holding 6 bases beyond the gene matches. Receptor amplification or capture employed the immunoSEQ multiplex PCR assay. The multiplex PCR relied on a mix of 60 forward primers for TCR Vbeta segments and 13 reverse primers for TCR Jbeta segments. The CDR3 region of rearranged TCR beta genes was amplified from genomic DNA with a multiplex PCR assay. The amplified TCR beta libraries were sequenced on the Illumina HiSeq System as 87-base-pair reads. In the authors' own workflow: In a later analysis, tens of millions of unique TCR beta chains were counted across the 666 repertoires, and approximately 11 million of these chains were shared by at least two donors. Raw reads were error-corrected and collapsed into unique sequences by a nearest-neighbor algorithm in which closely related sequences were merged to remove PCR and sequencing errors. CDR3 sequences were aligned to IMGT reference sequences to assign V, D and J gene segments. For a sequence to be retained, a match of at least six nucleotides was required to both a V gene segment and a J gene segment. Rearrangements were classified as productive when the CDR3 lacked stop codons and remained in frame with V and J, and all other rearrangements were classified as non-productive. Following IMGT convention, CDR3 was defined as the stretch from the second conserved V-encoded cysteine to the conserved J-encoded phenylalanine. In an earlier analysis of approximately 590 of the donors, sequences lacking an unambiguous match to a single V gene segment were excluded. In an earlier analysis of 500 to 750 of the donors, V segments were called functional above 56.7% productive rearrangements and were called segregating when the between-donor standard deviation exceeded 5%. A statistical classification framework was built for diagnosing cytomegalovirus status from the catalog of TCR beta chain sequences. A later analysis assigned V and J genes by comparing TCR nucleotide sequences with IMGT/GENE-DB human TR gene sequences. A later analysis assigned CDR3 sequences and most-parsimonious VDJ recombination scenarios with the TCRdist pipeline. In a later analysis, each TCR beta chain was defined by its CDR3 amino acid sequence together with its V-gene family, and reads without a unique V-gene family were excluded. To address suspected cross-contamination and a sequencing artifact, a later analysis removed a few hundred highly shared, low-generation-probability nucleotide sequences. For each public chain, a later analysis derived a clonal expansion index from normalized ranks of inferred template counts within each repertoire. In a later analysis, generation probabilities were computed with a VDJ recombination model fitted to out-of-frame rearrangements, and the resulting probabilities were checked against IGoR. Hypergeometric tests were used in a later analysis to score TCR-TCR, TCR-HLA and TCR-CMV co-occurrence, with a repertoire-size bias correction applied to the TCR pairs. To estimate false discovery rates, a later analysis permuted the HLA or CMV assignments 20 times. In a later analysis, co-occurring TCRs were grouped using DBSCAN, and TCRdist sequence similarity was added for clustering within HLA-allele-positive subsets. For co-occurrence clustering, repertoires with fewer than 30,000 or more than 120,000 public chains were excluded, along with about five repertoires with anomalous nucleotide sharing. The table comes from immuneACCESS by way of TCRdb, which keeps in-frame sequences with V and J called. Part of the clones is missing from these tables; in studies checked, under half for an unresolved V gene and the rest for unknown reasons. Clonal size and the V and J genes are those of that table, whereas D and trimming came from the DNA. The table for this sample records around 35,000 clones. Approximately 2% of the sample goes to the ten largest clones.

Here is what the overall study found, with its caveats: Specific HLA alleles were associated with roughly 16,000 TCR beta sequences at a false discovery rate of 0.05 in a later analysis. A cluster of highly shared sequence variants was judged likely to represent a technical artifact of the sequencing pipeline. In a later genetic analysis, fewer N-insertions in productive TCRs were reported among donors in an Asian-associated ancestry cluster than the roughly 700-donor mean. The 87-base-pair reads could not distinguish some IMGT-functional V segments, including TRBV6-2 and TRBV6-3, so those segments were excluded. In a later analysis, HLA-associated TCR beta chains were found to be more clonally expanded and to have lower generation probabilities than equally common non-associated chains. Broadly in line with IMGT annotations, most TCR beta V segments showed up in productive rearrangements about 90% or about 30% of the time in an earlier analysis of several hundred of the donors. An association between a missense DCLRE1C variant and V-gene and J-gene trimming of TCR beta chains was found in a later genetic analysis and replicated in an independent cohort. In this cohort, only TCR beta chains were sequenced, and detectable features were limited by the absence of alpha or paired-chain data. The authors suggested that the approach could potentially be generalized to other disease states and immunological phenotypes. For the cohort, immune exposure information was limited to CMV serostatus. In vitro tests confirmed that three of the cytomegalovirus-associated TCR beta chains recognize cytomegalovirus antigens. In a later analysis, most CMV-associated TCR beta chains were found to appear HLA-restricted, with HLA associations seemingly driven largely by CMV exposure. In a later analysis, several top co-occurrence clusters were reported to appear linked to parvovirus B19, influenza, CMV and Epstein-Barr virus. A further reported finding was that TCR beta sequences accurately predicted the HLA-A and HLA-B alleles for most subjects in the first cohort. A later analysis found that TCR association rates varied across HLA loci, with DRB1 alleles showing the most associated TCRs and HLA-C alleles the fewest. Because HLA typing was missing for some donors at each locus, association tests included only the typed subset. Correlated functional status among segregating V segments might reflect linkage disequilibrium, but an unknown experimental factor could not be ruled out. Roughly 17 rarely observed V segments, including chromosome 9 orphons, were excluded from the earlier analysis of 550 to 700 of the donors because counts were too low. Roughly uniform sequencing depth across donors was assumed in presence/absence analyses, although this assumption may not hold. Across donors, most TCR sequences were observed very rarely, whereas some public TCRs were present in many individuals. A total of fewer than 200 TCR beta chains were listed by the study as associated with cytomegalovirus. Strong co-occurrence of HLA alleles, especially DR and DQ, made assigning TCR associations to individual alleles difficult. The classifier was reported to diagnose cytomegalovirus status with high specificity and sensitivity in both the original and validation cohorts.

The sequencing input was PBMCs. The receptor chain draws on TRBV30 and TRBJ2-1; the junction holds 14 bases that match TRBD2. This clonotype was sampled from a woman aged 35 to 49 in good health and CMV-seropositive. The CDR3 region: CAWRRLAGGRDEQFF. The bases are TGTGCCTGGAGGAGACTAGCGGGGGGGCGGGATGAGCAGTTCTTC. The variable domain in full, with residues beyond the CDR3 obtained from the reference TRBV30 and TRBJ2-1 genes, is SQTIHQWPATLVQPVGSPLSLECTVEGTSNPNLYWYRQAAGRGLQLLFYSVGIGQISSEVPQNLSASRPQDRQFILSSKKLLLSDSGFYLCAWRRLAGGRDEQFFGPGTRLTVL.